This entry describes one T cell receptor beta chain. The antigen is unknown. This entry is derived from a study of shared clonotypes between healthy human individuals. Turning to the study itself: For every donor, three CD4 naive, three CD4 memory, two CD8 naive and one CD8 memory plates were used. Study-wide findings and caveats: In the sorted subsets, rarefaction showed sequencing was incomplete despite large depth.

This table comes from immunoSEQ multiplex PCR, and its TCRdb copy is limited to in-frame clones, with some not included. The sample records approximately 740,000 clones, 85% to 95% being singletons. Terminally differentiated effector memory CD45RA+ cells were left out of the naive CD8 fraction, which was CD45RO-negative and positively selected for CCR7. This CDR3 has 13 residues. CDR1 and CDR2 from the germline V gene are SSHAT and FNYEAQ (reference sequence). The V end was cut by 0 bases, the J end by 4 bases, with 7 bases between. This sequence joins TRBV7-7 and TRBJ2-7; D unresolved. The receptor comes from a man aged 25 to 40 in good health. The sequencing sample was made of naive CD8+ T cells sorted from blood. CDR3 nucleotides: TGTGCCAGCAGCTTAGCAGGGTCTTACGAGCAGTACTTC. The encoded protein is CASSLAGSYEQYF.